This T cell receptor beta chain was captured by sequencing in a study of post-analysis software for immune sequencing data. V lost 3 bases, J lost 3 bases, and 14 bases lay in between. CDR3 size: 15 residues. As regards this clonotype: As yet, its antigen is unknown.

Overall study results and limits: F measure grouped same-batch samples tightly together. Relative to controls, patients with multiple sclerosis showed significantly lower normalized Chao1 diversity. Patients had higher frequencies than controls of roughly 5 TRBV segments, including TRBV5-6, TRBV5-1 and TRBV20-1.

Unique molecular identifiers were built into the TCR beta cDNA libraries. Using its own MiXCR run on the PCR reads, TCRdb lists one record per CDR3 protein. The repertoire has hundreds of thousands of distinct CDR3 sequences, approximately 60% of them found once; the top ten carry around 11%. This receptor was identified in a girl aged 2-10 years with multiple sclerosis. Sequenced sample: blood. This chain uses TRBV12-3 or TRBV12-4 with TRBJ2-5, with D possibly TRBD1 on 7 matching bases. CDR3 sequence reads: CASSFARGAKETQYF. The CDR3 DNA sequence: TGTGCCAGCAGTTTTGCCAGGGGGGCCAAAGAGACCCAGTACTTC.